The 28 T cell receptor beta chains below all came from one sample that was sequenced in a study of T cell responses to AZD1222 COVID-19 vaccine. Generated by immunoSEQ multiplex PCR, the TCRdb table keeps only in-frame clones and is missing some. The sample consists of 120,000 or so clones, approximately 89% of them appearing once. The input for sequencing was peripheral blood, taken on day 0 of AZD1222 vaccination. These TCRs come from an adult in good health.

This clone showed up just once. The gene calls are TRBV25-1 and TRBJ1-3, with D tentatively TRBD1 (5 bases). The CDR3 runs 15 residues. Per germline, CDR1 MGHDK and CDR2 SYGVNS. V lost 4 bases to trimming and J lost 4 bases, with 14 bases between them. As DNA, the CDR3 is TGTGCCAGCAGTGTATCTCAGGGAGCGGGAAACACCATATATTTT. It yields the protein CASSVSQGAGNTIYF.

For the CDR3, the DNA is TGTGCCAGCAGCCGCACAGGGAACCGTAACTATGGCTACACCTTC. It yields the protein CASSRTGNRNYGYTF. This sequence joins TRBV5-6 and TRBJ1-2; D perhaps matches TRBD1 (6 bases). This CDR3 is 15 amino acids long. V dropped 4 bases and J dropped 1 base, with 14 bases sitting between them. CDR1 is SGHDT, CDR2 YYEEEE, per germline.

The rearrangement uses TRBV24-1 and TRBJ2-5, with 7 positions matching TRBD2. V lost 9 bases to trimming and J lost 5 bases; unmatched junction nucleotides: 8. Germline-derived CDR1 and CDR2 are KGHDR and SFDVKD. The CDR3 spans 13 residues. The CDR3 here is CATGGDSTETQYF. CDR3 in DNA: TGTGCCACCGGGGGGGACTCCACTGAGACCCAGTACTTC.

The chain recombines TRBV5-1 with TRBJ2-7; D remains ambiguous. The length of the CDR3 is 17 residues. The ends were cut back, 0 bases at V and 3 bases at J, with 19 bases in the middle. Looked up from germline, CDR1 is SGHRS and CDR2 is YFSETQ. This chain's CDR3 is CASSLGSPGQVNYEQYF. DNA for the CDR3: TGCGCCAGCAGCTTGGGTAGCCCGGGTCAAGTAAACTACGAGCAGTACTTC.

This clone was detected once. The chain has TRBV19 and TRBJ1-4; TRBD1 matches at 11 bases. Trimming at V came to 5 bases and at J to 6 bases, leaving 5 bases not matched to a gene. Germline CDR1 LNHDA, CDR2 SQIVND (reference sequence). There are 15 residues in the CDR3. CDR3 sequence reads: CASSAGTGGYEKLFF. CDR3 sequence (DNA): TGTGCCAGTAGTGCGGGGACAGGGGGGTATGAAAAACTGTTTTTT.

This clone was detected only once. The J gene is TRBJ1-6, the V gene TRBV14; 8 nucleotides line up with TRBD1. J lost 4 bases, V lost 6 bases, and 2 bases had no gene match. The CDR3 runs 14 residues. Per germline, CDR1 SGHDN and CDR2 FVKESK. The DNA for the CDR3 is TGTGCCAGCAGTCGGACAGGGTATAATTCACCCCTCCACTTT. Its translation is CASSRTGYNSPLHF. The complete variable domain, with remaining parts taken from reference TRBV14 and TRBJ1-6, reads EAGVTQFPSHSVIEKGQTVTLRCDPISGHDNLYWYRRVMGKEIKFLLHFVKESKQDESGMPNNRFLAERTGGTYSTLKVQPAELEDSGVYFCASSRTGYNSPLHFGNGTRLTVT.

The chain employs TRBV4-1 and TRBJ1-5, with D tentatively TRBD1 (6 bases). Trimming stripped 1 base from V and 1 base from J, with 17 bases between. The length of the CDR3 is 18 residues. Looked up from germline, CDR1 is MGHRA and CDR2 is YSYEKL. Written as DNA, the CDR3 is TGCGCCAGCAGCCAAGGAGGGGGGGCGGGTGTCAGCAATCAGCCCCAGCATTTT. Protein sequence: CASSQGGGAGVSNQPQHF.

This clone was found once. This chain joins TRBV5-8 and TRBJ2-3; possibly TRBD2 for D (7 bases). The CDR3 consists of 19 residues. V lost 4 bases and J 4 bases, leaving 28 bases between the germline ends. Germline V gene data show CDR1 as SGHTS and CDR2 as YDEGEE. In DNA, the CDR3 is TGTGCCAGCAGCCGCCTCCCTTTGGGGACGGGGGGCCCACCAGATACGCAGTATTTT. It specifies CASSRLPLGTGGPPDTQYF.

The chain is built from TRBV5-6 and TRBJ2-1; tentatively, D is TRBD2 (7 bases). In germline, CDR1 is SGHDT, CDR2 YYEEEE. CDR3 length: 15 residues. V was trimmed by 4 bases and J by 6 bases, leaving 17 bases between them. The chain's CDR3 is CASSLVGGAANEQFF. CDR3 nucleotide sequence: TGTGCCAGCAGCCTAGTTGGGGGGGCGGCCAATGAGCAGTTCTTC. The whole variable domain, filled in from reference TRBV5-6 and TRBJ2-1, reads DAGVTQSPTHLIKTRGQQVTLRCSPKSGHDTVSWYQQALGQGPQFIFQYYEEEERQRGNFPDRFSGHQFPNYSSELNVNALLLGDSALYLCASSLVGGAANEQFFGPGTRLTVL.

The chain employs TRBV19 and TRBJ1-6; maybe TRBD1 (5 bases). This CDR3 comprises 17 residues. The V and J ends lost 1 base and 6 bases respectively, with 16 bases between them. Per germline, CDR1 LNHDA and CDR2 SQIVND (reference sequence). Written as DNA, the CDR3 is TGTGCCAGTAGTATAGGCGCGGGGGAGGCGTCTAATTCACCCCTCCACTTT. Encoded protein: CASSIGAGEASNSPLHF.

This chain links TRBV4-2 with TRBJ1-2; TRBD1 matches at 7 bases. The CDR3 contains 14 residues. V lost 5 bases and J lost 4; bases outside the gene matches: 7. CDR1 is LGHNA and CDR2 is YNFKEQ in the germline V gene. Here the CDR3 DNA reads TGTGCCAGCAGCACCCCGACAGGGTCCTATGGCTACACCTTC. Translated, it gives CASSTPTGSYGYTF.

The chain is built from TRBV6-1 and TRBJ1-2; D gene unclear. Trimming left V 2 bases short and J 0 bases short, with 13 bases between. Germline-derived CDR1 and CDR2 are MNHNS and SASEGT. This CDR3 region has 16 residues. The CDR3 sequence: CASSEFEREANYGYTF. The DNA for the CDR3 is TGTGCCAGCAGTGAATTTGAGAGGGAAGCTAACTATGGCTACACCTTC.

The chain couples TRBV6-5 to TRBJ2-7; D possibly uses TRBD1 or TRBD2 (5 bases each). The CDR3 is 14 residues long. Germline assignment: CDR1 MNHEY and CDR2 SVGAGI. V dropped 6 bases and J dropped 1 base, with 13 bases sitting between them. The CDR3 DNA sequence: TGTGCCAGCAGCGGGACGGATTTTTCCTACGAGCAGTACTTC. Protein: CASSGTDFSYEQYF.

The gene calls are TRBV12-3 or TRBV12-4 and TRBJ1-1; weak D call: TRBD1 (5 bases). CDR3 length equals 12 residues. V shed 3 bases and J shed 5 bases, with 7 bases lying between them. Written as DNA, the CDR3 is TGTGCCAGCAGTTTCGGGGGGACTGAAGCTTTCTTT. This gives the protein CASSFGGTEAFF.

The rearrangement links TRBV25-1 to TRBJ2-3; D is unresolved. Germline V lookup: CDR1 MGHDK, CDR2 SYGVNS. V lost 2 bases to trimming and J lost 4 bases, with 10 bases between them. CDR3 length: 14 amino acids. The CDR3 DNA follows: TGTGCCAGCAGTGAACCGGAGTTCCCAGATACGCAGTATTTT. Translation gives CASSEPEFPDTQYF.

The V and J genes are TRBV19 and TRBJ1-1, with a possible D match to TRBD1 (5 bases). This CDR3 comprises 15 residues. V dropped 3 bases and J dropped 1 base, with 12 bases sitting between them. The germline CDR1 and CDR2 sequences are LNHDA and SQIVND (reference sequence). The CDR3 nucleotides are TGTGCCAGTAGTATTATAGCAGGGCCGAACACTGAAGCTTTCTTT. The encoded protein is CASSIIAGPNTEAFF.

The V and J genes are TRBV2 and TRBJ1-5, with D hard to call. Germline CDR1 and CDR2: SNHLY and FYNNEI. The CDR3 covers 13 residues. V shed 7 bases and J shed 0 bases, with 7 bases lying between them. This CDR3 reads CASKGSSNQPQHF. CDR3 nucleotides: TGTGCCAGCAAGGGTAGTAGCAATCAGCCCCAGCATTTT.

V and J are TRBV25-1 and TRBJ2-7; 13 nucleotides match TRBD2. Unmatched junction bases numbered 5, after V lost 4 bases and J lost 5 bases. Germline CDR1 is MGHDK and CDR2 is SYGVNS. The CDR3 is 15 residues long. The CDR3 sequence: CASSGTSGSQHEQYF. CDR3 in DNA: TGTGCCAGCAGTGGGACTAGCGGGAGTCAACACGAGCAGTACTTC.

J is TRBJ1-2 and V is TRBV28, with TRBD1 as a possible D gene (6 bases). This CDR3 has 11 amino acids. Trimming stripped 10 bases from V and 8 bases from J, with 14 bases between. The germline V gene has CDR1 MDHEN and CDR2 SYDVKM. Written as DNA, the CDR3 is TGTGCCACCCGGGGGGCCCGGGGCTACACCTTC. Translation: CATRGARGYTF.

The CDR3 DNA is TGTGCCAGCAGTCGACAGGGGACTGTCTATGGCTACACCTTC. Translated, it gives CASSRQGTVYGYTF. The chain employs TRBV6-5 and TRBJ1-2; 8 bases fit TRBD1. V lost 5 bases and J lost 4; bases outside the gene matches: 6. There are 14 residues in the CDR3. Germline-derived CDR1 and CDR2 are MNHEY and SVGAGI.

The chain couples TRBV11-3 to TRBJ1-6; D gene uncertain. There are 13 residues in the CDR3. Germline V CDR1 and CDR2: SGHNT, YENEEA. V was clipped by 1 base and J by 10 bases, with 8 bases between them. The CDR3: CASSLGRNSPLHF. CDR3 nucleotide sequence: TGTGCCAGCAGCTTAGGGAGAAACTCACCCCTCCACTTT.

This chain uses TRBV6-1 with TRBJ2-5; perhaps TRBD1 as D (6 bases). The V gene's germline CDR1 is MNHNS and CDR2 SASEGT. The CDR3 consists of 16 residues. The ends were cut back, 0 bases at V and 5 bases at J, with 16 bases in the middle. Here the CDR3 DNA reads TGTGCCAGCAGTGAAGCGGGAACAGGGTTTTTCGAGACCCAGTACTTC. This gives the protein CASSEAGTGFFETQYF.

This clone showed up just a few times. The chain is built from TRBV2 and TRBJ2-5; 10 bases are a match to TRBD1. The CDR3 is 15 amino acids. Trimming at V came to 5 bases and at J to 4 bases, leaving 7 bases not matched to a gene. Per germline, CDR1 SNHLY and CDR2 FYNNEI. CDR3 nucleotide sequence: TGTGCCAGCAGTTTCCGGGACAGGGGCCCAGAGACCCAGTACTTC. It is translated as CASSFRDRGPETQYF.

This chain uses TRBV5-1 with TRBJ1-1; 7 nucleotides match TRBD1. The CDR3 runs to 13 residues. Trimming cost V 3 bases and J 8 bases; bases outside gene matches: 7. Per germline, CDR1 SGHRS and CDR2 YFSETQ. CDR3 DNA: TGCGCCAGCAGCTGGGACAGCGCGGGGGAAGCTTTCTTT. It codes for CASSWDSAGEAFF.

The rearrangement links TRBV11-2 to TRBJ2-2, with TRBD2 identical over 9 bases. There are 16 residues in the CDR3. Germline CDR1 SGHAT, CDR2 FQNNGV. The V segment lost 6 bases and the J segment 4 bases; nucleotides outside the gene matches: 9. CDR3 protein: CASRPLSGRTTGELFF. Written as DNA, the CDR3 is TGTGCCAGCAGGCCCCTGAGCGGGAGGACCACCGGGGAGCTGTTTTTT.

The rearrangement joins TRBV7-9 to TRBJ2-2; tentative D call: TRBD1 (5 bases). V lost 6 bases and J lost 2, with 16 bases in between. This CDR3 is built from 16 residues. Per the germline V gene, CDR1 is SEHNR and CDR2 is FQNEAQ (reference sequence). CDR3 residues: CASRPTGETNTGELFF. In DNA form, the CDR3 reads TGTGCCAGCAGACCTACAGGTGAAACAAACACCGGGGAGCTGTTTTTT.

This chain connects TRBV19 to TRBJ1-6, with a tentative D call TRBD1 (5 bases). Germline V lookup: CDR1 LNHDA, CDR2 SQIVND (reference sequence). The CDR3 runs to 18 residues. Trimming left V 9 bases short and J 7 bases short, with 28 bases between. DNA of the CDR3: TGTGCCAGCCGCCGTGGGGTGGGGGTGTCAACTATCAATTCACCCCTCCACTTT. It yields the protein CASRRGVGVSTINSPLHF.

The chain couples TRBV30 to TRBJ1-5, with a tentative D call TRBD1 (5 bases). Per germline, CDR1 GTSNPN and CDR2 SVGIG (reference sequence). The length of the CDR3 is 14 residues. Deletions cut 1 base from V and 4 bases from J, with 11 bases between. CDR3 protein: CAWSDLEGNQPQHF. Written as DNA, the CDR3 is TGTGCCTGGAGTGACCTTGAGGGGAATCAGCCCCAGCATTTT.